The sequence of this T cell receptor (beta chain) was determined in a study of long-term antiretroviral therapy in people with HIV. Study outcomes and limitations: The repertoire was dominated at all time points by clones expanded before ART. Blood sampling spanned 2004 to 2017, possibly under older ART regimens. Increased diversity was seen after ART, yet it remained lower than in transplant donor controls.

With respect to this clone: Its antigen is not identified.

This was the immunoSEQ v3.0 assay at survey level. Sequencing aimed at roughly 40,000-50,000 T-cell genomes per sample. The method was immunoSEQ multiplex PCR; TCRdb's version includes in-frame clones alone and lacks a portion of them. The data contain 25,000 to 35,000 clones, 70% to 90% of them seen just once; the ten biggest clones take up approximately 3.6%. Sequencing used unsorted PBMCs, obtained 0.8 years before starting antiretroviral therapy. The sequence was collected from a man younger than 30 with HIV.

Here the CDR3 reads CASSYGGYYEQYF. CDR3 nucleotides: TGTGCCAGCAGTTACGGAGGGTACTACGAGCAGTACTTC. This chain joins TRBV6-5 and TRBJ2-7; the D gene is possibly TRBD2 (6 bases). Trimming left V 2 bases short and J 3 bases short, with 8 bases between. The CDR3 contains 13 residues. The germline V gene has CDR1 MNHEY and CDR2 SVGAGI.